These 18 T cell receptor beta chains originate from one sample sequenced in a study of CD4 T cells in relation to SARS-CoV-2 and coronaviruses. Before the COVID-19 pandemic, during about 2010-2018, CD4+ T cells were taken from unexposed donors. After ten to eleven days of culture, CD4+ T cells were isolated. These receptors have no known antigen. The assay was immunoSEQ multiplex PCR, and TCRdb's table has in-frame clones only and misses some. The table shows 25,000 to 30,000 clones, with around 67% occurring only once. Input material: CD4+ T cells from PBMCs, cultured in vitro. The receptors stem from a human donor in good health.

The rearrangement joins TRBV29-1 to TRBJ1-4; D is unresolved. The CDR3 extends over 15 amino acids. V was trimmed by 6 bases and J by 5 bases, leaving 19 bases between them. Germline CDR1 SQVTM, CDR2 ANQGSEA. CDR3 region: CSVKGFGLWNEKLFF. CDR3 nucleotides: TGCAGCGTGAAGGGTTTTGGACTCTGGAATGAAAAACTGTTTTTT.

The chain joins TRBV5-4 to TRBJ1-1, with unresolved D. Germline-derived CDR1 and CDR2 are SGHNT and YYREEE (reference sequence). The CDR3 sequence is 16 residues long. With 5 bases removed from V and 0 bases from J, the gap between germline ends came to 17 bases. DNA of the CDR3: TGTGCCAGCAGAAAAAGGACGGAGGCTATGAACACTGAAGCTTTCTTT. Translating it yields CASRKRTEAMNTEAFF.

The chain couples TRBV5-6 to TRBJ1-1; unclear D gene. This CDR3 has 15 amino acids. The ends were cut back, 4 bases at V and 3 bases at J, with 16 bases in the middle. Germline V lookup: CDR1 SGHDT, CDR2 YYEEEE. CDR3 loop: CASSPPPPGDTEAFF. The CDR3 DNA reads TGTGCCAGCAGCCCCCCCCCTCCGGGAGACACTGAAGCTTTCTTT.

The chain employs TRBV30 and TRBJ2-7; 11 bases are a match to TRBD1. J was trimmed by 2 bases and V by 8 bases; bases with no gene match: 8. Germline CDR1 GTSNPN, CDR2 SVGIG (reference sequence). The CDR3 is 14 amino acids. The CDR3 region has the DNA TGTGCCGGTCTCCGGGACAGGGGGACCTACGAGCAGTACTTC. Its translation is CAGLRDRGTYEQYF.

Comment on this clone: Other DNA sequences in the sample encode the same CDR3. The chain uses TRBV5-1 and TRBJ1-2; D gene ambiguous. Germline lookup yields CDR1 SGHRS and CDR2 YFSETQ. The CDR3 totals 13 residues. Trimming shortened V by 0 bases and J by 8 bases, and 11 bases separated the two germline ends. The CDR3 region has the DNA TGCGCCAGCAGCTTGGTAGGGAAGGGAGGCTACACCTTC. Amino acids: CASSLVGKGGYTF.

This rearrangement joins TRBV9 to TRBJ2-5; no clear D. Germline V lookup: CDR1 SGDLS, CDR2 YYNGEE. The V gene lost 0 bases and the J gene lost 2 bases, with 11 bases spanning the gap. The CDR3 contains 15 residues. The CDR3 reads CASSVAGQPQETQYF. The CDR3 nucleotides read TGTGCCAGCAGCGTAGCTGGGCAGCCGCAAGAGACCCAGTACTTC.

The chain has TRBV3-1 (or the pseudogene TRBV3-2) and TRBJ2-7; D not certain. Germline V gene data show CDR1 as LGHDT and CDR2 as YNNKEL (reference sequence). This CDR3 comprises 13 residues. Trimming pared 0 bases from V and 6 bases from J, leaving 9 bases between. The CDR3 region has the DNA TGTGCCAGCAGCCAAGATTTCGGCGGCGAGCAGTACTTC. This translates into CASSQDFGGEQYF.

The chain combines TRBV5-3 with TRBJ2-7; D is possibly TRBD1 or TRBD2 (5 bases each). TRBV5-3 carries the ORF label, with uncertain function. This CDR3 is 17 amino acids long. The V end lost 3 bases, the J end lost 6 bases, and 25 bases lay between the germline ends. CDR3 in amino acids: CARSWALRDRLKCEQYF. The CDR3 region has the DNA TGTGCCAGAAGCTGGGCCCTCCGGGACCGGTTAAAGTGCGAGCAGTACTTC.

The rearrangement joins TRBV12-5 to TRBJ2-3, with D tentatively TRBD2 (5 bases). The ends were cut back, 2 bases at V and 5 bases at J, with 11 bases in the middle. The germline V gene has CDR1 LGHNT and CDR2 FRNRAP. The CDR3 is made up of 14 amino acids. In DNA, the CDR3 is TGTGCTAGTGGTTTGATCGGGAATGTAGATACGCAGTATTTT. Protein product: CASGLIGNVDTQYF.

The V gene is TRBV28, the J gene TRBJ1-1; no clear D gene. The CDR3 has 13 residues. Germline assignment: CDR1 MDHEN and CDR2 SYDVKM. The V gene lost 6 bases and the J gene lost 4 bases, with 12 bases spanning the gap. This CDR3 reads CASSPPQTTEAFF. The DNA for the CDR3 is TGTGCCAGCAGCCCGCCTCAAACCACTGAAGCTTTCTTT.

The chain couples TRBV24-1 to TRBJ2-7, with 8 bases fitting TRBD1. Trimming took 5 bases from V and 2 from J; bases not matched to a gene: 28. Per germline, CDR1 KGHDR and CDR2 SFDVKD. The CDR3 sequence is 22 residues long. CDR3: CATSAAQSPALSVRDRTYEQYF. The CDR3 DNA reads TGTGCCACCAGTGCCGCCCAGAGCCCAGCACTCTCAGTAAGGGACAGGACCTACGAGCAGTACTTC.

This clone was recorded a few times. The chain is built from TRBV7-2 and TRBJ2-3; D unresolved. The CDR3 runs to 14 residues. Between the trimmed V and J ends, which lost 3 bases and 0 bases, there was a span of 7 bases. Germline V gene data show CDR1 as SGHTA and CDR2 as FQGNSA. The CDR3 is CASSFTTSTDTQYF. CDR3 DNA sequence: TGTGCCAGCAGCTTTACCACTAGCACAGATACGCAGTATTTT. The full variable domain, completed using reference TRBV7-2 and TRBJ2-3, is GAGVSQSPSNKVTEKGKDVELRCDPISGHTALYWYRQSLGQGLEFLIYFQGNSAPDKSGLPSDRFSAERTGGSVSTLTIQRTQQEDSAVYLCASSFTTSTDTQYFGPGTRLTVL.

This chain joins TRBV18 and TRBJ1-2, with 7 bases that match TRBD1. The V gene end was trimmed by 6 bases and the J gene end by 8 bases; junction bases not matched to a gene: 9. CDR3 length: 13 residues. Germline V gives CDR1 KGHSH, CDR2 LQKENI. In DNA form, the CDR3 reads TGTGCCAGCTCGACGGGACAGCAAGGAGGCTACACCTTC. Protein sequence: CASSTGQQGGYTF.

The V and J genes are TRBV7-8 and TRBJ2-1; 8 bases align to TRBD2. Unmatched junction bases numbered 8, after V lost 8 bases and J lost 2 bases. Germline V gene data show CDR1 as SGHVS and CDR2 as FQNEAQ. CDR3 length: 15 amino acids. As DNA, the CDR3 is TGTGCCAGCCGGCTGGGTAGCGGGGCCTACAATGAGCAGTTCTTC. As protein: CASRLGSGAYNEQFF.

Here the CDR3 DNA reads TGTGCCAGCAGTGAGGACAGGAATCAGCCCCAGCATTTT. This translates into CASSEDRNQPQHF. The chain links TRBV6-6 to TRBJ1-5; TRBD1 agrees at 7 bases. V gave up 5 bases and J gave up 4 bases; unmatched junction bases: 2. This CDR3 region has 13 residues. Germline V gene lookup returns CDR1 MNHNY and CDR2 SVGAGI (reference sequence).

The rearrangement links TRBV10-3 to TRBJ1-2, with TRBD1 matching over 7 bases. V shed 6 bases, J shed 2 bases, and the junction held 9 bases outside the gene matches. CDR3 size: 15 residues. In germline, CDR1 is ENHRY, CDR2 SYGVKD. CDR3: CAIRGSGTENYGYTF. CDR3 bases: TGTGCCATCAGGGGGAGTGGGACAGAAAACTATGGCTACACCTTC.

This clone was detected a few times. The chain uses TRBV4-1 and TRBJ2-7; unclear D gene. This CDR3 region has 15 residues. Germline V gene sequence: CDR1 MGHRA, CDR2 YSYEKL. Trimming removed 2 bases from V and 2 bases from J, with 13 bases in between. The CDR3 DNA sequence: TGCGCCAGCAGCCAACTAGGGTTACCGACCTACGAGCAGTACTTC. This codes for CASSQLGLPTYEQYF.

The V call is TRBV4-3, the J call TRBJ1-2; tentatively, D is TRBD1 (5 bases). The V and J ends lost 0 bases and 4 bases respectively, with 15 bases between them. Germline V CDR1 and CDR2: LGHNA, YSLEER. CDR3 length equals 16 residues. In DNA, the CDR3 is TGCGCCAGCAGCCAAGAACAAGGGGCGCTTTTCTATGGCTACACCTTC. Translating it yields CASSQEQGALFYGYTF.